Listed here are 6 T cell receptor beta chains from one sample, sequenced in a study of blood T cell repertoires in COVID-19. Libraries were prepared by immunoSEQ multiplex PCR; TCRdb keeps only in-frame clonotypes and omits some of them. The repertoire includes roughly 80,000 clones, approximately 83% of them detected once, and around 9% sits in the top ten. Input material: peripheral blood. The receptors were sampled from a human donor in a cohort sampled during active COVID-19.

The CDR3, as DNA: TGTGCCAGCAGCTTCGGACTAGCGGGAGATACCGGGGAGCTGTTTTTT. Amino acids: CASSFGLAGDTGELFF. J is TRBJ2-2 and V is TRBV7-9, with 13 bases aligning to TRBD2. This CDR3 is built from 16 residues. Germline-derived CDR1 and CDR2 are SEHNR and FQNEAQ (reference sequence). Trimming cost V 3 bases and J 5 bases; bases outside gene matches: 3.

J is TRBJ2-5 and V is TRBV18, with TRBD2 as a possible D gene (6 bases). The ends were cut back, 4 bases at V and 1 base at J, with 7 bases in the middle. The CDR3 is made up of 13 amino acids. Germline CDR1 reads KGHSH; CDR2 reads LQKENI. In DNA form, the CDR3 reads TGTGCCAGCTCACGGGACTTCCAAGAGACCCAGTACTTC. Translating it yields CASSRDFQETQYF. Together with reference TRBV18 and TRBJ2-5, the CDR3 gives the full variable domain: NAGVMQNPRHLVRRRGQEARLRCSPMKGHSHVYWYRQLPEEGLKFMVYLQKENIIDESGMPKERFSAEFPKEGPSILRIQQVVRGDSAAYFCASSRDFQETQYFGPGTRLLVL.

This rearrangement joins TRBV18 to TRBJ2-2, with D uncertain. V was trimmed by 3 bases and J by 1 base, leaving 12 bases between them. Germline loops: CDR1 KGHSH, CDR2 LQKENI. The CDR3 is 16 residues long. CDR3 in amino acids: CASSPHRPGNTGELFF. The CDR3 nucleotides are TGTGCCAGCTCACCCCACCGTCCGGGGAACACCGGGGAGCTGTTTTTT.

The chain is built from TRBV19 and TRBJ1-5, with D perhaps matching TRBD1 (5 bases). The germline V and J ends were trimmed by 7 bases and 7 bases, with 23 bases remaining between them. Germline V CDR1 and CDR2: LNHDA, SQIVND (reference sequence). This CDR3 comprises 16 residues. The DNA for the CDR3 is TGTGCCAGTACCCCGGGAGGGGCAGGGAGTAGGCAGCCCCAGCATTTT. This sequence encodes CASTPGGAGSRQPQHF.

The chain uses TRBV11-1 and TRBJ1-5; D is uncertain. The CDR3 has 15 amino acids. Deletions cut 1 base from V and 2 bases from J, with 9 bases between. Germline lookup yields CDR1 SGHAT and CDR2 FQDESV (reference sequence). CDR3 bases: TGTGCCAGCAGCTTAGGTGGTTCAGGCAATCAGCCCCAGCATTTT. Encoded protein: CASSLGGSGNQPQHF.

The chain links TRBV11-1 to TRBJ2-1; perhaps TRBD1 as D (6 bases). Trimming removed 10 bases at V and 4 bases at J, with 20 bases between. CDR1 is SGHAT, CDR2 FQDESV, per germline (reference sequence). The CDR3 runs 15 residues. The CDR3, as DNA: TGTGCCACAGGGGCGCAGGGGTCAGGGTACAATGAGCAGTTCTTC. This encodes CATGAQGSGYNEQFF.